A single sample gave rise to the 26 T cell receptor beta chains below, sequenced in a study of CD8+CD57+ T cells in acquired aplastic anemia listed by TCRdb under 2018. The sequencer listed for this sample is Illumina HiSeq 2000. TCR beta VDJ combination and CDR3 sequence profiling used genomic DNA as the template. TCRdb reanalyzed the raw reads on its own, using fastp at Q25 for trimming and MiXCR for clone calling, and kept in-frame beta chains. Each entry merges the rows of one CDR3 protein and shows their most common DNA and genes. The sample table shows tens of thousands of distinct CDR3 sequences, and about half are seen once. Jointly, the top ten make up 66% of the sample. The sample was sorted CD4+, CD8+, or CD8+CD57+ T cells (not recorded which) from PBMCs. These receptors originate from a human donor in good health, serving as a control.

The CDR3 nucleotides are TGTGCCAGCAGCCCGGGACCATACTATGGCTACACCTTC. It specifies CASSPGPYYGYTF. The chain links TRBV7-8 to TRBJ1-2, with D possibly matching TRBD1 (5 bases). The CDR3 covers 13 residues. V was trimmed by 5 bases and J by 3 bases, leaving 10 bases between them. CDR1 is SGHVS and CDR2 is FQNEAQ in the germline V gene.

This clonotype was recorded many times. The genes are TRBV12-3 or TRBV12-4 and TRBJ2-3; D gene unclear. V dropped 6 bases and J dropped 4 bases, with 8 bases sitting between them. This CDR3 spans 12 amino acids. The CDR3 DNA follows: TGTGCCAGCAGCTTGATCGCAGATACGCAGTATTTT. It encodes CASSLIADTQYF.

This chain links TRBV11-2 with TRBJ2-1; 11 bases fit TRBD2. There are 16 residues in the CDR3. Trimming took 5 bases from V and 8 from J; bases not matched to a gene: 11. From germline, CDR1 is SGHAT and CDR2 FQNNGV. The CDR3 DNA follows: TGTGCCAGCAGCCTGACATTAGCGGGGGGGCCTCATGAGCAGTTCTTC. It specifies CASSLTLAGGPHEQFF.

This clonotype has just one count. This chain links TRBV10-3 with TRBJ2-1; 10 bases agree with TRBD2. V was pared by 4 bases and J by 8 bases, with 5 bases of the junction left unmatched. The CDR3 spans 14 residues. Germline V gene lookup returns CDR1 ENHRY and CDR2 SYGVKD. This CDR3 is CAISVSGREDEQFF. As DNA, the CDR3 is TGTGCCATCAGTGTCAGCGGGAGGGAGGATGAGCAGTTCTTC.

This clonotype has a count of ten or more. J is TRBJ2-1 and V is TRBV15; TRBD2 matches at 11 bases. The CDR3 runs 16 residues. Unmatched junction bases numbered 7, after V lost 5 bases and J lost 4 bases. Germline assignment: CDR1 LNHNV and CDR2 YYDKDF (reference sequence). CDR3 amino acids: CATSGGPSGGYNEQFF. DNA for the CDR3: TGTGCCACCAGCGGGGGCCCTAGCGGGGGGTACAATGAGCAGTTCTTC.

The table lists this clonotype with many counts. The rearrangement links TRBV20-1 to TRBJ1-1; D gene uncertain. Looked up from germline, CDR1 is DFQATT and CDR2 is SNEGSKA (reference sequence). The CDR3 has 13 residues. The V end lost 3 bases, the J end lost 4 bases, and 12 bases lay between the germline ends. The chain's CDR3 is CSARTVGSTEAFF. CDR3 nucleotides: TGCAGTGCTAGGACTGTCGGGTCCACTGAAGCTTTCTTT.

In this sample, this clonotype turned up many times. V and J are TRBV7-9 and TRBJ1-1, with TRBD1 as a possible D gene (6 bases). The V gene's germline CDR1 is SEHNR and CDR2 FQNEAQ (reference sequence). V lost 6 bases to trimming and J lost 4 bases, with 21 bases between them. The CDR3 is 16 amino acids. The CDR3 DNA reads as TGTGCCAGCAGGGGGGCCAGGGGAAGGTCGGGCACTGAAGCTTTCTTT. Translated: CASRGARGRSGTEAFF.

This clonotype was observed at least ten times. The J gene is TRBJ2-1, the V gene TRBV9; D call uncertain. Per germline, CDR1 SGDLS and CDR2 YYNGEE. The CDR3 has 13 amino acids. The V and J ends lost 4 bases and 4 bases respectively, with 9 bases between them. As DNA, the CDR3 is TGTGCCAGCAGCACCCCCCCTTACAATGAGCAGTTCTTC. This translates into CASSTPPYNEQFF.

Worth noting for this clonotype: One base away lies a much larger clone, so this may be a sequencing read error. The rearrangement links TRBV9 to TRBJ2-1, with 9 bases aligning to TRBD1. This CDR3 is 15 amino acids long. The V gene end was trimmed by 1 base and the J gene end by 5 bases; junction bases not matched to a gene: 4. Looked up from germline, CDR1 is SGDLS and CDR2 is YYNGEE. The CDR3 DNA sequence: TGTGCCAGCAGCGTAACAGGGGGCTATCACAATGAGCAGTTCTTC. Its translation is CASSVTGGYHNEQFF.

Details on this clonotype: An end of the junction differs from the germline gene, which may be a read error. This chain joins TRBV10-3 and TRBJ1-6, with 8 bases identical to TRBD1. This CDR3 spans 15 amino acids. Looked up from germline, CDR1 is ENHRY and CDR2 is SYGVKD. This CDR3 reads CATSDTPGGNSPLHF. The CDR3 DNA follows: TGTGCCACCAGTGATACGCCAGGGGGCAATTCACCCCTCCACTTT.

This clonotype was counted a single time. This may be a read error: a much more frequent sequence differs by one nucleotide. The chain is built from TRBV12-3 or TRBV12-4 and TRBJ2-7; perhaps TRBD2 as D (5 bases). There are 12 residues in the CDR3. CDR3 sequence: CGSLGSLGEQYF. In nucleotides, the CDR3 is TGTGGCAGCCTGGGGAGCCTAGGCGAGCAGTACTTC.

This clonotype was picked up a small number of times. The chain employs TRBV25-1 and TRBJ2-3, with 8 bases that match TRBD2. CDR3 length: 15 residues. Germline CDR1 MGHDK, CDR2 SYGVNS. The V and J ends lost 2 bases and 5 bases, in that order; junction bases with no gene match: 6. CDR3 region: CASSETRGGEDTQYF. Here the CDR3 DNA reads TGTGCCAGCAGTGAAACACGGGGGGGCGAAGATACGCAGTATTTT. Based on the CDR3 plus reference TRBV25-1 and TRBJ2-3, the full variable domain is EADIYQTPRYLVIGTGKKITLECSQTMGHDKMYWYQQDPGMELHLIHYSYGVNSTEKGDLSSESTVSRIRTEHFPLTLESARPSHTSQYLCASSETRGGEDTQYFGPGTRLTVL.

This clonotype was seen once. One junction end does not reproduce the germline sequence, and a read error may be involved. The V call is TRBV7-9, the J call TRBJ2-7; perhaps D is TRBD1 or TRBD2 (5 bases each). Germline-derived CDR1 and CDR2 are SEHNR and FQNEAQ (reference sequence). The CDR3 is 11 amino acids. The CDR3 DNA reads as TGTGCTAGCAGGGCAGGGAGCGAGCAGTACTTC. Amino acids: CASRAGSEQYF. The variable domain in full, completed from reference TRBV7-9 and TRBJ2-7, reads DTGVSQNPRHKITKRGQNVTFRCDPISEHNRLYWYRQTLGQGPEFLTYFQNEAQLEKSRLLSDRFSAERPKGSFSTLEIQRTEQGDSAMYLCASRAGSEQYFGPGTRLTVT.

This clonotype has ten or more counts. The chain carries TRBV29-1 and TRBJ1-1; a possible D gene is TRBD1 (5 bases). The CDR3 spans 10 residues. Looked up from germline, CDR1 is SQVTM and CDR2 is ANQGSEA. The V gene lost 6 bases and the J gene lost 5 bases, with 7 bases spanning the gap. The CDR3: CSVRGTEAFF. In nucleotides, the CDR3 is TGCAGCGTAAGGGGAACTGAAGCTTTCTTT.

The chain recombines TRBV2 with TRBJ1-5; tentative D call: TRBD1 (5 bases). The CDR3 runs 14 residues. CDR1 and CDR2 from the germline V gene are SNHLY and FYNNEI. V was pared by 4 bases and J by 2 bases, with 9 bases between. Here the CDR3 DNA reads TGTGCCAGCAGTGCGCAGGGCCGCAATCAGCCCCAGCATTTT. Protein product: CASSAQGRNQPQHF. The variable domain in full, completed from reference TRBV2 and TRBJ1-5, reads EPEVTQTPSHQVTQMGQEVILRCVPISNHLYFYWYRQILGQKVEFLVSFYNNEISEKSEIFDDQFSVERPDGSNFTLKIRSTKLEDSAMYFCASSAQGRNQPQHFGDGTRLSIL.

The chain links TRBV29-1 to TRBJ2-7; 10 positions match TRBD1. The germline gives CDR1 SQVTM, CDR2 ANQGSEA. V gave up 0 bases and J gave up 6 bases; unmatched junction bases: 2. There are 13 residues in the CDR3. DNA of the CDR3: TGCAGCGTTGAAGACCGACAGGGGGCCGAGCAGTACTTC. As protein: CSVEDRQGAEQYF.

The CDR3 region is CATSRDYGQGQETQYF. The CDR3 nucleotides are TGTGCCACCAGCAGAGATTACGGACAGGGCCAAGAGACCCAGTACTTC. This chain connects TRBV15 to TRBJ2-5; TRBD1 matches at 8 bases. The ends lost 0 bases at V and 1 base at J; junction bases unmatched: 4. The CDR3 has 16 amino acids. Germline CDR1 is LNHNV and CDR2 is YYDKDF (reference sequence). Filled out from reference TRBV15 and TRBJ2-5, the complete variable domain reads DAMVIQNPRYQVTQFGKPVTLSCSQTLNHNVMYWYQQKSSQAPKLLFHYYDKDFNNEADTPDNFQSRRPNTSFCFLDIRSPGLGDTAMYLCATSRDYGQGQETQYFGPGTRLLVL.

The chain couples TRBV25-1 to TRBJ2-7; D uncertain. Per the germline V gene, CDR1 is MGHDK and CDR2 is SYGVNS. The CDR3 is made up of 12 amino acids. Between the trimmed V and J ends, which lost 8 bases and 6 bases, there was a span of 14 bases. For the CDR3, the DNA is TGTGCCAGCTTGGGGAAGTTCTGCGAGCAGTACTTC. The encoded protein is CASLGKFCEQYF.

J is TRBJ1-5 and V is TRBV19; no definite D call. The CDR3 consists of 14 residues. Germline loops: CDR1 LNHDA, CDR2 SQIVND (reference sequence). V shed 9 bases and J shed 3 bases, with 15 bases lying between them. The DNA of the CDR3 is TGTGCCAGCAGCTACGGACTGGACAATCAGCCCCAGCATTTT. Translated, it gives CASSYGLDNQPQHF. The whole variable domain, remainder taken from reference TRBV19 and TRBJ1-5, is DGGITQSPKYLFRKEGQNVTLSCEQNLNHDAMYWYRQDPGQGLRLIYYSQIVNDFQKGDIAEGYSVSREKKESFPLTVTSAQKNPTAFYLCASSYGLDNQPQHFGDGTRLSIL.

This chain links TRBV2 with TRBJ2-3, with D possibly being TRBD1 (6 bases). Germline loops: CDR1 SNHLY, CDR2 FYNNEI. CDR3 length: 14 amino acids. V dropped 8 bases and J dropped 0 bases, with 12 bases sitting between them. The CDR3 loop reads CASLSGDSTDTQYF. The CDR3 nucleotides read TGTGCCAGCTTGTCAGGGGACAGCACAGATACGCAGTATTTT.

This clonotype occurred many times. The gene calls are TRBV7-9 and TRBJ1-2, with a weak D call TRBD1 (5 bases). V was clipped by 10 bases and J by 6 bases, with 15 bases between them. CDR1 and CDR2 from the germline V gene are SEHNR and FQNEAQ (reference sequence). CDR3 length: 12 amino acids. The CDR3 spells CAINSRGDGYTF. The CDR3 DNA follows: TGTGCCATCAATAGCCGAGGGGATGGCTACACCTTC. The variable domain in full, completed from reference TRBV7-9 and TRBJ1-2, reads DTGVSQNPRHKITKRGQNVTFRCDPISEHNRLYWYRQTLGQGPEFLTYFQNEAQLEKSRLLSDRFSAERPKGSFSTLEIQRTEQGDSAMYLCAINSRGDGYTFGSGTRLTVV.

The rearrangement joins TRBV25-1 to TRBJ1-2; 7 positions match TRBD1. The length of the CDR3 is 13 residues. Germline V gives CDR1 MGHDK, CDR2 SYGVNS. The V segment lost 5 bases and the J segment 4 bases; nucleotides outside the gene matches: 4. DNA of the CDR3: TGTGCCAGCAGTCGAGGGGGCGGCTATGGCTACACCTTC. It encodes CASSRGGGYGYTF.

This clonotype was observed a handful of times. The junction differs from germline at one of its ends, possibly a read error. The V and J genes are TRBV15 and TRBJ2-3; no clear D. The CDR3 runs to 15 residues. In germline, CDR1 is LNHNV, CDR2 YYDKDF (reference sequence). CDR3 protein: CATRREVAGADTQYF. DNA of the CDR3: TGTGCCACCAGGAGAGAGGTAGCCGGAGCAGATACGCAGTATTTT.

This clonotype was detected many times. This chain joins TRBV5-1 and TRBJ2-2; possibly TRBD1 or TRBD2 for D (5 bases each). This CDR3 region has 13 residues. Germline V gene sequence: CDR1 SGHRS, CDR2 YFSETQ. Trimming removed 10 bases from V and 6 bases from J, with 16 bases in between. DNA of the CDR3: TGCGCCTCAACGGACAAGAGGGCCGGGGAGCTGTTTTTT. Protein sequence: CASTDKRAGELFF.

The table lists this clonotype with a count of one. This chain uses TRBV20-1 with TRBJ2-7, with unresolved D. Germline CDR1 and CDR2: DFQATT and SNEGSKA (reference sequence). V was shortened by 2 bases and J by 2 bases, with 7 bases between the two germline ends. The CDR3 has 12 amino acids. CDR3 loop: CSARLAAYEQYF. The CDR3 DNA reads TGCAGTGCTAGATTGGCCGCCTACGAGCAGTACTTC.

This clonotype has at least ten counts. The chain recombines TRBV7-9 with TRBJ2-5; no clear D. The germline CDR1 and CDR2 sequences are SEHNR and FQNEAQ (reference sequence). The V end was cut by 5 bases, the J end by 1 base, with 11 bases between. CDR3 length: 14 amino acids. CDR3 protein: CASSNYRGQETQYF. The DNA for the CDR3 is TGTGCCAGCAGCAACTACCGAGGCCAAGAGACCCAGTACTTC.